The next 4 T cell receptor beta chains were all read from a single sample in a study of Ad26.COV2.S vaccination and SARS-CoV-2 variants. Clones were sequenced by immunoSEQ multiplex PCR, and TCRdb holds only the in-frame ones, with some missing. Of approximately 280,000 clones listed, about 90% are singletons. Treatment in this sample: roughly 18 received Ad26.COV2.S at low or high dose, single or two shots; 5 received placebo; per-sample allocation not given. Repertoires come from day 63 after the first vaccine or placebo injection. Sequencing used peripheral blood, obtained in a trial of Ad26.COV2.S vaccine versus placebo. These receptors came from a person between 18 and 59 years old who received the Ad26.COV2.S COVID-19 vaccine or a placebo.

This clone was found a few times. The rearrangement uses TRBV30 and TRBJ1-5; D not resolved. The CDR3 is 12 amino acids. The V end was cut by 2 bases, the J end by 9 bases, with 11 bases between. CDR1 is GTSNPN, CDR2 SVGIG, per germline (reference sequence). The CDR3 DNA reads as TGTGCCTGGAGTTTTACTGGATCGCCCCAGCATTTT. This codes for CAWSFTGSPQHF. Using reference TRBV30 and TRBJ1-5 for the parts outside the CDR3, the full variable domain is SQTIHQWPATLVQPVGSPLSLECTVEGTSNPNLYWYRQAAGRGLQLLFYSVGIGQISSEVPQNLSASRPQDRQFILSSKKLLLSDSGFYLCAWSFTGSPQHFGDGTRLSIL.

The CDR3 DNA reads as TGTGCCAGCAGCCCACAGGGGAACTATGGCTACACCTTC. Translating it yields CASSPQGNYGYTF. The chain couples TRBV7-2 to TRBJ1-2; 7 bases agree with TRBD1. There are 13 residues in the CDR3. From germline, CDR1 is SGHTA and CDR2 FQGNSA. Trimming took 5 bases from V and 2 from J; bases not matched to a gene: 2.

The chain carries TRBV5-1 and TRBJ1-3; 8 bases fit TRBD1. CDR1 and CDR2 (germline): SGHRS, YFSETQ. V lost 4 bases, J lost 0 bases, and 12 bases stayed unmatched. CDR3 length: 18 residues. CDR3: CASSLTMTGEISGNTIYF. The CDR3, as DNA: TGCGCCAGCAGCCTTACGATGACAGGGGAGATCTCTGGAAACACCATATATTTT.

The J gene is TRBJ2-7, the V gene TRBV4-1; perhaps TRBD2 as D (5 bases). The germline V gene encodes CDR1 MGHRA and CDR2 YSYEKL. Trimming removed 0 bases at V and 8 bases at J, with 11 bases between. This CDR3 has 13 amino acids. CDR3 in amino acids: CASSQEGVTQQYF. CDR3 bases: TGCGCCAGCAGCCAAGAGGGAGTTACCCAGCAGTACTTC.